These 18 T cell receptor beta chains originate from one sample sequenced in a study of OX40 agonist ivuxolimab in advanced cancers. The table came from immunoSEQ multiplex PCR; TCRdb's copy has only in-frame clones and leaves some out. This table holds 60,000 to 80,000 clones, roughly 87% found once. The material was CD4+ or CD8+ T cells sorted from blood, obtained in a trial of the OX40 agonist ivuxolimab. These receptors originate from an adult with an advanced solid tumor such as melanoma, head and neck, liver or kidney cancer.

The chain recombines TRBV5-1 with TRBJ2-5; no clear D. The CDR3 has 13 residues. Germline CDR1 is SGHRS and CDR2 is YFSETQ. The ends were cut back, 0 bases at V and 7 bases at J, with 10 bases in the middle. The DNA for the CDR3 is TGCGCCAGCAGCTTGGCCGAATCGGGGACCCAGTACTTC. Its translation is CASSLAESGTQYF.

The chain uses TRBV14 and TRBJ1-3; 7 nucleotides align to TRBD1. V dropped 6 bases and J dropped 1; count of bases not matched to a gene: 6. Germline V gives CDR1 SGHDN, CDR2 FVKESK. CDR3 length equals 15 residues. DNA for the CDR3: TGTGCCAGCAGTTACAGGGGAGGTTCTGGAAACACCATATATTTT. This gives the protein CASSYRGGSGNTIYF.

The chain combines TRBV4-2 with TRBJ2-6; perhaps TRBD2 as D (5 bases). This CDR3 contains 15 residues. V lost 4 bases to trimming and J lost 4 bases, with 11 bases between them. CDR1 is LGHNA, CDR2 YNFKEQ, per germline. The CDR3 DNA sequence: TGTGCCAGCAGCCGAGGAGGACCCGGGGCCAACGTCCTGACTTTC. This gives the protein CASSRGGPGANVLTF.

CDR3 nucleotides: TGTGCCAGCAGTTTATTCCCGGAGAGGGGAGAGACCCAGTACTTC. Its translation: CASSLFPERGETQYF. This chain uses TRBV28 with TRBJ2-5; either TRBD1 or TRBD2 may fit D (5 bases each). V was pared by 1 base and J by 4 bases, with 13 bases between. Per the germline V gene, CDR1 is MDHEN and CDR2 is SYDVKM. The length of the CDR3 is 15 residues.

V is TRBV18 and J is TRBJ1-2; D is unclear. Germline V gives CDR1 KGHSH, CDR2 LQKENI. The CDR3 is made up of 14 amino acids. Trimming left V 2 bases short and J 0 bases short, with 7 bases between. The chain's CDR3 is CASSPAGSNYGYTF. The CDR3 DNA is TGTGCCAGCTCACCAGCCGGTTCTAACTATGGCTACACCTTC.

The rearrangement joins TRBV11-2 to TRBJ1-1; D might be TRBD1 (6 bases). This CDR3 spans 15 amino acids. Germline lookup yields CDR1 SGHAT and CDR2 FQNNGV. V lost 4 bases and J lost 3, with 15 bases in between. The CDR3 sequence is CASSSRTAGDTEAFF. Here the CDR3 DNA reads TGTGCCAGCAGCTCTAGGACAGCCGGGGACACTGAAGCTTTCTTT.

The chain couples TRBV15 to TRBJ2-3; TRBD1 matches at 8 bases. Germline trimming cut 1 base from V and 0 bases from J; bases unmatched to any gene: 0. Germline V gene lookup returns CDR1 LNHNV and CDR2 YYDKDF (reference sequence). The length of the CDR3 is 15 residues. CDR3 residues: CATSRGTGSTDTQYF. In nucleotides, the CDR3 is TGTGCCACCAGCAGAGGGACAGGGAGCACAGATACGCAGTATTTT.

V and J are TRBV29-1 and TRBJ2-7, with no clear D. V was pared by 6 bases and J by 1 base, with 10 bases between. CDR1 is SQVTM, CDR2 ANQGSEA, per germline. This CDR3 comprises 12 residues. CDR3 sequence reads: CSVNDKSYEQYF. The CDR3 DNA is TGCAGCGTCAACGACAAATCCTACGAGCAGTACTTC.

This chain connects TRBV2 to TRBJ2-5; the D gene is possibly TRBD2 (5 bases). Germline V gene data show CDR1 as SNHLY and CDR2 as FYNNEI. CDR3 length: 13 residues. Trimming left V 10 bases short and J 0 bases short, with 12 bases between. The CDR3 loop is CATQRRYQETQYF. DNA for the CDR3: TGTGCCACTCAGCGGAGATACCAAGAGACCCAGTACTTC.

The chain links TRBV5-6 to TRBJ1-1; 10 nucleotides line up with TRBD1. CDR1 is SGHDT, CDR2 YYEEEE, per germline. The CDR3 loop spans 15 amino acids. V lost 3 bases, J lost 2 bases, and 4 bases stayed unmatched. Here the CDR3 reads CASSSRDRGNTEAFF. As DNA, the CDR3 is TGTGCCAGCAGCTCCCGGGACAGGGGTAACACTGAAGCTTTCTTT.

This clone appeared a single time. CDR3 loop: CASRDGTFDEVKYNEQFF. CDR3 nucleotides: TGTGCCAGCAGAGATGGGACATTCGACGAGGTAAAATACAATGAGCAGTTCTTC. V and J are TRBV2 and TRBJ2-1, with a weak D call TRBD1 (6 bases). This CDR3 is built from 18 residues. Germline V gene sequence: CDR1 SNHLY, CDR2 FYNNEI. The germline V and J ends were trimmed by 6 bases and 4 bases, with 25 bases remaining between them.

V usage is TRBV7-2 and J usage is TRBJ1-3, with no clear D. CDR1 and CDR2 (germline): SGHTA, FQGNSA. This CDR3 spans 13 amino acids. The V and J ends lost 4 bases and 7 bases respectively, with 11 bases between them. This CDR3 is CASSWTQRNTIYF. The CDR3 region has the DNA TGTGCCAGCAGCTGGACCCAGCGGAACACCATATATTTT. The full variable domain, its missing parts supplied by reference TRBV7-2 and TRBJ1-3, is GAGVSQSPSNKVTEKGKDVELRCDPISGHTALYWYRQSLGQGLEFLIYFQGNSAPDKSGLPSDRFSAERTGGSVSTLTIQRTQQEDSAVYLCASSWTQRNTIYFGEGSWLTVV.

This clone was seen only once. This chain joins TRBV7-6 and TRBJ2-1; D is perhaps TRBD1 (5 bases). V was cut by 1 base and J by 6 bases, with 10 bases left in between. This CDR3 contains 14 residues. Germline CDR1 SGHVS, CDR2 FNYEAQ. CDR3 in amino acids: CASSLEWGSNEQFF. CDR3 bases: TGTGCCAGCAGCTTAGAGTGGGGCTCCAATGAGCAGTTCTTC. The variable domain in full, completed from reference TRBV7-6 and TRBJ2-1, reads GAGVSQSPRYKVTKRGQDVALRCDPISGHVSLYWYRQALGQGPEFLTYFNYEAQQDKSGLPNDRFSAERPEGSISTLTIQRTEQRDSAMYRCASSLEWGSNEQFFGPGTRLTVL.

This clone has a single count. The chain uses TRBV7-2 and TRBJ1-1; no firm D call. V was clipped by 3 bases and J by 5 bases, with 4 bases between them. The CDR3 is 11 residues long. Germline-derived CDR1 and CDR2 are SGHTA and FQGNSA. As DNA, the CDR3 is TGTGCCAGCAGCTTTTATACTGAAGCTTTCTTT. Amino acid sequence: CASSFYTEAFF. The full variable domain, in which reference TRBV7-2 and TRBJ1-1 provide the parts outside the CDR3, is GAGVSQSPSNKVTEKGKDVELRCDPISGHTALYWYRQSLGQGLEFLIYFQGNSAPDKSGLPSDRFSAERTGGSVSTLTIQRTQQEDSAVYLCASSFYTEAFFGQGTRLTVV.

This sequence joins TRBV28 and TRBJ2-1; D perhaps matches TRBD1 (5 bases). The V end lost 3 bases, the J end lost 8 bases, and 8 bases lay between the germline ends. This CDR3 has 12 residues. Germline V gene lookup returns CDR1 MDHEN and CDR2 SYDVKM. CDR3 bases: TGTGCCAGCAGTTTCGACAGATATGAGCAGTTCTTC. Protein sequence: CASSFDRYEQFF.

This chain joins TRBV5-1 and TRBJ2-3; no firm D call. CDR1 and CDR2 from the germline V gene are SGHRS and YFSETQ. Trimming left V 0 bases short and J 5 bases short, with 10 bases between. The CDR3 length is 14 residues. CDR3 coding DNA: TGCGCCAGCAGCTTGGCAGGCGTAAGAGATACGCAGTATTTT. It translates to CASSLAGVRDTQYF.

The genes are TRBV6-1 and TRBJ1-2, with 8 bases fitting TRBD1. The ends lost 5 bases at V and 3 bases at J; junction bases unmatched: 8. Germline lookup yields CDR1 MNHNS and CDR2 SASEGT. The CDR3 totals 15 residues. CDR3 sequence reads: CASSSRQGYDYGYTF. In DNA, the CDR3 is TGTGCCAGCAGTTCTCGACAGGGGTATGACTATGGCTACACCTTC.

The chain links TRBV2 to TRBJ2-1; no clear D. This CDR3 spans 14 amino acids. Trimming took off 6 bases at V and 8 bases at J, with 17 bases between the two ends. The germline V gene has CDR1 SNHLY and CDR2 FYNNEI. CDR3 nucleotide sequence: TGTGCCAGCAGGAACGTGAACTCTAGGGATGAGCAGTTCTTC. Amino acid sequence: CASRNVNSRDEQFF.